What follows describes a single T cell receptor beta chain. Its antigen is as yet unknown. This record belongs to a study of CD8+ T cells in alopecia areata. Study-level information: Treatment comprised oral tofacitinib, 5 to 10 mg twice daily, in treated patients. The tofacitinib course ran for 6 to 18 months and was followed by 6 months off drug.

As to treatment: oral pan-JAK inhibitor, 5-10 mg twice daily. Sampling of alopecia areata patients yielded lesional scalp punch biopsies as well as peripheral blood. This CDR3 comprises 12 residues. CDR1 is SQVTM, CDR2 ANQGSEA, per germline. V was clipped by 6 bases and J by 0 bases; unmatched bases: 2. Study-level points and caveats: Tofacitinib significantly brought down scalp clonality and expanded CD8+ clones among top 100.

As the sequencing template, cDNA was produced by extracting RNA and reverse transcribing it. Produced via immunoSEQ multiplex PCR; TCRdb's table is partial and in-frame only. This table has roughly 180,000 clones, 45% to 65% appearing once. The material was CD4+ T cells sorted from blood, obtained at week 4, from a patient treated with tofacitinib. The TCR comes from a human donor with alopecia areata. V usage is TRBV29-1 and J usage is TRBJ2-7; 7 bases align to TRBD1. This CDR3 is CSVGQISYEQYF. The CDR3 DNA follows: TGCAGCGTGGGACAGATCTCCTACGAGCAGTACTTC.